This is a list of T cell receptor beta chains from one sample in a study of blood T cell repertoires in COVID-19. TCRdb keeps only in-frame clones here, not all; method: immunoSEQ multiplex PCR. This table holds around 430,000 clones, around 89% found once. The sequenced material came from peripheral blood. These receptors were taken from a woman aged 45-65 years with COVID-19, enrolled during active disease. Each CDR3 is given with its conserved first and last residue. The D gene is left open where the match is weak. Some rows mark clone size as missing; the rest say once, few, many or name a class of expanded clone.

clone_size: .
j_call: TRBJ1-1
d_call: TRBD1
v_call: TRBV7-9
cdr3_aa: CASSSRGTGNTEAFF
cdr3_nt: TGTGCCAGCAGCTCGCGGGGGACAGGGAATACTGAAGCTTTCTTT

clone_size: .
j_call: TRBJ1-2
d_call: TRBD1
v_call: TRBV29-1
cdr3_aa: CSVDRGGSYGYTF
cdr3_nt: TGCAGCGTGGACAGGGGGGGATCCTATGGCTACACCTTC

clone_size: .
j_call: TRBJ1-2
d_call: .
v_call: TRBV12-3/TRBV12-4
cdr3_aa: CASGRIHGYTF
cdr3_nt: TGTGCCAGCGGGAGGATTCATGGCTACACCTTC

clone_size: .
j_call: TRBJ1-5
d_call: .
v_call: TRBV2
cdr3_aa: CASSEPRGSYSNQPQHF
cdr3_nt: TGTGCCAGCAGTGAGCCCCGCGGCAGCTATAGCAATCAGCCCCAGCATTTT

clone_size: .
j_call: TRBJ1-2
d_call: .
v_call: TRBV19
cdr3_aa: CASSTSVGGAGGYTF
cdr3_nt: TGTGCCAGTAGTACCTCGGTTGGGGGGGCTGGTGGCTACACCTTC

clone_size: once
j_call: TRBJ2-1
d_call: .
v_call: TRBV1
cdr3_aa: CTSSGLAVSSYNEQFF
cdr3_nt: TGCACCAGCAGTGGATTAGCGGTTAGCTCCTACAATGAGCAGTTCTTC

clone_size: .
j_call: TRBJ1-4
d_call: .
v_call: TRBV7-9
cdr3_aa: CASSQSITDEKLFF
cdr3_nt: TGTGCCAGCAGTCAAAGTATAACAGATGAAAAACTGTTTTTT

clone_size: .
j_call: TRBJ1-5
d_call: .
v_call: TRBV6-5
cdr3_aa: CASRRTYNQPQHF
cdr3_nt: TGTGCCAGCAGACGAACCTACAATCAGCCCCAGCATTTT

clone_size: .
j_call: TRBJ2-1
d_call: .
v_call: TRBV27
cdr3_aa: CASSFAGRYNEQFF
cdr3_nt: TGTGCCAGCAGTTTTGCGGGGCGCTACAATGAGCAGTTCTTC

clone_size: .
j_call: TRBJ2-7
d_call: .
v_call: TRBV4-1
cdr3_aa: CASSPGTLGSNEQYF
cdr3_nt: TGCGCCAGCAGCCCAGGGACATTGGGATCCAACGAGCAGTACTTC

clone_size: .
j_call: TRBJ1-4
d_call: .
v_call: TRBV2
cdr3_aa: CASRRIFVGRSGEKLFF
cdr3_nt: TGTGCCAGCAGGCGCATCTTTGTGGGGAGGTCAGGGGAAAAACTGTTTTTT

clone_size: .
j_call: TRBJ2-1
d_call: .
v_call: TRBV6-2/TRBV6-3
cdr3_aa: CASSYSGGAGEQFF
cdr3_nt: TGTGCCAGCAGTTACAGTGGGGGGGCGGGTGAGCAGTTCTTC

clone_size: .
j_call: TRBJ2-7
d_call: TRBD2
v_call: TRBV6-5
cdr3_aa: CASRGGSSYEQYF
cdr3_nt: TGTGCCAGCAGGGGAGGGAGTTCCTACGAGCAGTACTTC

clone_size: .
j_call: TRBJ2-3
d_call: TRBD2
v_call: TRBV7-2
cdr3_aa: CASSSSGAYTDTQYF
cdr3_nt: TGTGCCAGCAGCTCTAGCGGGGCATACACAGATACGCAGTATTTT

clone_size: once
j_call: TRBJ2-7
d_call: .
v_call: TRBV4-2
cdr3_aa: CASSQDLGGYEQYF
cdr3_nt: TGTGCCAGCAGCCAAGATCTGGGGGGCTACGAGCAGTACTTC

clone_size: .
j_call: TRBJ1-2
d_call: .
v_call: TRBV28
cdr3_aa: CASSLSEGRVYGYTF
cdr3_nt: TGTGCCAGCAGTTTATCCGAGGGGAGGGTCTATGGCTACACCTTC

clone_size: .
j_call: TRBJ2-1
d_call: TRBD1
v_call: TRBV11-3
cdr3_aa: CASARTGSEQFF
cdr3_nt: TGTGCCAGCGCACGGACAGGGAGTGAGCAGTTCTTC

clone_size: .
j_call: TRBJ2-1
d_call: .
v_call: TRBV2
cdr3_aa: CASSPTQRYNEQFF
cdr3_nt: TGTGCCAGCAGTCCCACCCAGCGCTACAATGAGCAGTTCTTC

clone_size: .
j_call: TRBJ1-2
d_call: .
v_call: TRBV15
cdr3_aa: CATSGQGGYGYTF
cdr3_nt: TGTGCCACCAGCGGGCAGGGCGGATATGGCTACACCTTC

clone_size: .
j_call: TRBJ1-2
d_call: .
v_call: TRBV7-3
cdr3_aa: CASSLSGVGYTF
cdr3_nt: TGTGCCAGCAGCTTATCCGGGGTTGGCTACACCTTC

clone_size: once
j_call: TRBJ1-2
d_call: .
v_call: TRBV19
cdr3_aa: CASSESGGAYGYTF
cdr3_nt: TGTGCCAGTAGTGAGAGCGGGGGGGCCTATGGCTACACCTTC

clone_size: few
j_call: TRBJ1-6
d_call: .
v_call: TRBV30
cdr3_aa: CAWSVRLSPLHF
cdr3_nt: TGTGCCTGGAGTGTACGTCTATCACCCCTCCACTTT

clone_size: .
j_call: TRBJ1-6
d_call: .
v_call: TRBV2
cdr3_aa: CASSELAGSYNSPLHF
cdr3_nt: TGTGCCAGCAGTGAACTTGCGGGCTCTTATAATTCACCCCTCCACTTT

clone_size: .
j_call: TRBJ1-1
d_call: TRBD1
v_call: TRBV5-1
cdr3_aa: CASSLAGQANTEAFF
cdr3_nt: TGCGCCAGCAGCTTGGCTGGACAGGCGAACACTGAAGCTTTCTTT

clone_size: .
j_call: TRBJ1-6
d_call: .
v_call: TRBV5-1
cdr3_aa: CASSLAGGRFNSPLHF
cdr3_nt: TGCGCCAGCAGCTTGGCCGGAGGCAGATTTAATTCACCCCTCCACTTT

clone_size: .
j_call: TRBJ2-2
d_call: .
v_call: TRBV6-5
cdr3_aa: CASSRGQFNTGELFF
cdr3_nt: TGTGCCAGCAGCCGAGGACAGTTTAACACCGGGGAGCTGTTTTTT

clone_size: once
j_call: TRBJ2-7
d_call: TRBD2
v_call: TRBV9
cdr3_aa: CASPGTSSEQYF
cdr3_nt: TGTGCCAGCCCAGGGACTAGCTCCGAGCAGTACTTC

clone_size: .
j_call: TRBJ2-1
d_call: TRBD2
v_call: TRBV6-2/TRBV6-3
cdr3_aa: CASSPFRAGAFHNEQFF
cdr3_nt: TGTGCCAGCAGCCCTTTTAGAGCGGGGGCCTTTCACAATGAGCAGTTCTTC

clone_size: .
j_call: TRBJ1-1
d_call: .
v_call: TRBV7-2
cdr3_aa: CASSLSLREAFF
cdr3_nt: TGTGCCAGCAGCTTATCACTACGTGAAGCTTTCTTT

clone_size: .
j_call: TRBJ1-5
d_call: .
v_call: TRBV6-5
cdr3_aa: CASSYGGNQPQHF
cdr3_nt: TGTGCCAGCAGTTACGGGGGGAATCAGCCCCAGCATTTT

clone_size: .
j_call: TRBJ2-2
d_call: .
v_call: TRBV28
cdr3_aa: CASSRGSRTGELFF
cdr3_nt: TGTGCCAGCAGCCGGGGGTCGAGGACCGGGGAGCTGTTTTTT

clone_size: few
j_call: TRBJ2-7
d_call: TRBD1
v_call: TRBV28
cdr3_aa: CASSLLQGSSYEQYF
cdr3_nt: TGTGCCAGCAGTTTATTACAGGGGAGCTCCTACGAGCAGTACTTC

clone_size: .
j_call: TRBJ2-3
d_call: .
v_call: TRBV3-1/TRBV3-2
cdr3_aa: CASPERAGTDTQYF
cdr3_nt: TGTGCCAGCCCTGAGCGGGCCGGCACAGATACGCAGTATTTT

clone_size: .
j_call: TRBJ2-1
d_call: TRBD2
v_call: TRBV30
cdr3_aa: CAWTGRGGSEQFF
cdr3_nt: TGTGCCTGGACTGGGCGGGGGGGTAGTGAGCAGTTCTTC

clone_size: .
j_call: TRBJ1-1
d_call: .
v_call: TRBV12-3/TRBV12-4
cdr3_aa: CASSLRLNTEAFF
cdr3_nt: TGTGCCAGCAGTTTGCGATTGAACACTGAAGCTTTCTTT

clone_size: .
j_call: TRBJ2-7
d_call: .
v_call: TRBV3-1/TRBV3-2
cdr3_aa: CASSPLRALDYEQYF
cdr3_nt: TGTGCCAGCAGCCCCTTACGAGCATTAGACTACGAGCAGTACTTC

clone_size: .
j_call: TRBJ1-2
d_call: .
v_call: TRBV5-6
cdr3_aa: CASARGGTSYGYTF
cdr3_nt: TGTGCCAGCGCCAGGGGTGGGACATCCTATGGCTACACCTTC

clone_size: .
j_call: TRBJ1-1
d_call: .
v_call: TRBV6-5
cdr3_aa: CATLGVNTEAFF
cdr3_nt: TGTGCCACCCTAGGCGTGAACACTGAAGCTTTCTTT

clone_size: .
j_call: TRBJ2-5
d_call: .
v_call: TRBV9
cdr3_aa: CASSVEREAAETQYF
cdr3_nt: TGTGCCAGCAGCGTAGAAAGGGAGGCTGCAGAGACCCAGTACTTC

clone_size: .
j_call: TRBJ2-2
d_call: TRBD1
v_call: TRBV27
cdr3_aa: CAGGTGRTGELFF
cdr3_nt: TGTGCTGGGGGGACAGGGAGAACCGGGGAGCTGTTTTTT

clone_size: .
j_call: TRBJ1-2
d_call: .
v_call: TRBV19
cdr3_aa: CASSITGSSGYGYTF
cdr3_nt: TGTGCCAGTAGTATCACAGGGAGCAGTGGCTATGGCTACACCTTC

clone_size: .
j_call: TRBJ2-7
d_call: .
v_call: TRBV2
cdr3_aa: CASSETRQSQGEQYF
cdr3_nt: TGTGCCAGCAGTGAAACAAGACAGAGTCAAGGGGAGCAGTACTTC

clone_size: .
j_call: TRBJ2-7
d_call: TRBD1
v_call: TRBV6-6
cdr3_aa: CASRRGTVQTF
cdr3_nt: TGTGCCAGCAGAAGGGGGACAGTACAAACCTTC